The source of this TCR beta chain is a study of identical twins. Study-wide results and caveats: In drawing conclusions, the study used cross-sectional statistical analysis and did not follow the same donors.

A remark on this clonotype: What it recognizes is unknown.

Each cDNA held unique molecular identifiers, and template switching gave it a universal primer site. TCRdb recomputed calls from the 5' RACE reads with MiXCR, one row per CDR3 protein. The data hold some 440,000 distinct CDR3 sequences, with about 24% observed a single time. From germline, CDR1 is SGHTA and CDR2 FQGNSA. Trimming took 2 bases from V and 14 from J, leaving 12 bases between them. CDR3 length: 12 amino acids. The sample was also linked to a second study, of T cells expressing NK-cell markers. That report notes: Several experiments employed an anti-gamma-delta TCR antibody to confine sorting to alpha-beta TCR T cells. Over 5 donors carried dominant NKG2C+ clonotypes that made up roughly 1.0-8% of their CD8+ T cells.

The specimen was CD4+ T cells sorted from blood. The chain couples TRBV7-2 to TRBJ1-4; D gene unclear. The source of this sequence is a woman between 18 and 29 years old in good health. CDR3 sequence reads: CASSLSKASLFF. The CDR3 nucleotides are TGTGCCAGCAGCTTAAGTAAAGCGAGCCTGTTTTTT.